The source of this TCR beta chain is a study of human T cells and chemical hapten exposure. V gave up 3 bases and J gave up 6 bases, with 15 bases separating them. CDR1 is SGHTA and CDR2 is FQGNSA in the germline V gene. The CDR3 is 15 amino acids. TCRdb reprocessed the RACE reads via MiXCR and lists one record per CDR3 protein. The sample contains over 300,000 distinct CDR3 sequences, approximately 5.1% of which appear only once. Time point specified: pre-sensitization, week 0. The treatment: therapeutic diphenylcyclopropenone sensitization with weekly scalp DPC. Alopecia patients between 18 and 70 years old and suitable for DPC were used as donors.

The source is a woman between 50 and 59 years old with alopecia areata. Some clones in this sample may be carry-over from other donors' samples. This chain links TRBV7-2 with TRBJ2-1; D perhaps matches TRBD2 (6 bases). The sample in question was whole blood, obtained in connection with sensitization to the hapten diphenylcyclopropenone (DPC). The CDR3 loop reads CASSLRDGRSNEQFF. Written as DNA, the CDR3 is TGTGCCAGCAGCTTGCGGGACGGGAGAAGCAATGAGCAGTTCTTC. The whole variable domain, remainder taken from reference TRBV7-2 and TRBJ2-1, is GAGVSQSPSNKVTEKGKDVELRCDPISGHTALYWYRQSLGQGLEFLIYFQGNSAPDKSGLPSDRFSAERTGGSVSTLTIQRTQQEDSAVYLCASSLRDGRSNEQFFGPGTRLTVL.